This paragraph covers one T cell receptor beta chain sequence. This entry comes from a study of blood T cell repertoires in COVID-19. Overall study context: Italy, Spain and the United States were the sources of the convalescent and acute COVID-19 samples. T cells, B-cell-depleted T cells, or PBMCs supplied cDNA or gDNA.

Germline CDR1 MNHEY, CDR2 SVGAGI. The CDR3 totals 14 residues. The V end was cut by 0 bases, the J end by 1 base, with 6 bases between. Study processing details: Researchers report that nucleated cell counts were estimated from reference gene primer amplification. Method: immunoSEQ multiplex PCR; TCRdb's copy keeps in-frame clones and lacks some. V, J and clone size were drawn from that table, and D and trimming were deduced from the DNA. In the table there are approximately 250,000 clones, over 70% of which are singletons. V gene TRBV6-5 combines with J gene TRBJ1-1; D possibly corresponds to TRBD1 (5 bases). This receptor was identified in a human donor in a cohort sampled during active COVID-19. The material sequenced was peripheral blood. The CDR3 region has the DNA TGTGCCAGCAGTTACTCCGGGGGGAACACTGAAGCTTTCTTT. This encodes CASSYSGGNTEAFF.